The source of this TCR beta chain is a study of T cell changes during pregnancy in multiple sclerosis. Only in-frame clones appear in the TCRdb table, and some are missing; sequencing was by immunoSEQ multiplex PCR. Found here are over 10,000 clones, about nine tenths of them singletons; the top ten hold roughly 8.2%. The CDR3 contains 12 residues. Germline CDR1 is GTSNPN and CDR2 is SVGIG (reference sequence). Trimming took 5 bases from V and 3 from J; bases not matched to a gene: 0. This TCR came from a female donor with multiple sclerosis, enrolled in a pregnancy study. V gene TRBV30 combines with J gene TRBJ1-4; 7 bases fit TRBD1. This specimen consisted of CD8+ T cells from peripheral blood mononuclear cells, obtained in the first trimester of pregnancy. CDR3 loop: CAWGQANEKLFF. The CDR3, as DNA: TGTGCCTGGGGACAGGCTAATGAAAAACTGTTTTTT.